This TCR beta chain was captured in a study of cytomegalovirus exposure and HLA in healthy donors. Study at large: HLA-typed donors contributed around 82 million unique TCRs, which were held in an early data release.

This PCR relied on a set of 60 Vbeta primers and 13 Jbeta primers. Using immunoSEQ multiplex PCR, the repertoire was profiled, and TCRdb retains in-frame clones only, with some absent. The sample includes about 120,000 clones, around 70% seen only once; the top ten take 4.1%. Input material: PBMCs. The clonotype originates from a woman in her 40s in good health and CMV-seronegative.

CDR3 region: CASSEGRGALNQPQHF. For the CDR3, the DNA is TGTGCCAGCAGTGAAGGTCGCGGGGCCCTCAATCAGCCCCAGCATTTT. The V gene is TRBV6-1, the J gene TRBJ1-5; D is perhaps TRBD1 (5 bases). The V end lost 1 base, the J end lost 3 bases, and 13 bases lay between the germline ends. The germline gives CDR1 MNHNS, CDR2 SASEGT. The CDR3 has 16 amino acids.